This T cell receptor beta chain stems from a study of cytomegalovirus exposure and HLA in healthy donors. Study conclusions and caveats: An analysis was carried out at a later point. It showed that HLA-associated TCR beta chains were more clonally expanded than equally common non-associated chains. A later analysis linked a missense DCLRE1C variant to TCR beta V- and J-gene trimming. In a later analysis, at a false discovery rate of 0.05, 15,000 to 20,000 TCR beta sequences matched HLA alleles. Previous analysis showed most TCR beta V segments were productive about 90% or about 30% of the time.

Vbeta (60) and Jbeta (13) primers were used in the PCR. The protocol was immunoSEQ multiplex PCR, while the TCRdb copy is restricted to in-frame clones and leaves out a portion. The sample consists of about 110,000 clones, about 75% of them appearing once. Of note for this clone: What it binds is unknown.

The receptor's source is a male donor in good health and CMV-seropositive. The specimen was PBMCs.

CDR3 loop: CASGGRSPGLLEGYTF. CDR3 bases: TGTGCCAGCGGAGGGAGGAGCCCGGGATTATTGGAAGGCTACACCTTC. The genes are TRBV7-8 and TRBJ1-2; D unclear. The CDR3 sequence is 16 residues long. Germline CDR1 SGHVS, CDR2 FQNEAQ. Trimming left V 8 bases short and J 8 bases short, with 27 bases between.